The clone carrying this TCR beta chain was recorded once. What it binds is not known. The length of the CDR3 is 16 residues. V lost 2 bases, J lost 2 bases, and 9 bases stayed unmatched. Germline CDR1 is LNHDA and CDR2 is SQIVND (reference sequence). TCRdb keeps only in-frame clones here, not all; method: immunoSEQ multiplex PCR. The data hold some 580,000 clones, with roughly 98% observed a single time. The sample comes from a study of shared clonotypes between healthy human individuals. Study-wide results and limits: Richness estimates generally favored naive over memory subsets.

CD45RO negativity and positive selection for CCR7 defined naive CD8 cells, a population that excluded terminally differentiated effector memory CD45RA+ cells. Participating donors were healthy, HIV-negative adults free of recent acute infections or vaccinations. All donors were Caucasian adults living in Nashville, Tennessee. This receptor was obtained from a man aged 25-45 years in good health. Sequencing was performed on naive CD8+ T cells sorted from blood. V and J are TRBV19 and TRBJ2-7; TRBD2 matches 7 bases. CDR3 residues: CASSIRSSGATYEQYF. The CDR3 region has the DNA TGTGCCAGTAGTATAAGGAGCAGCGGGGCAACCTACGAGCAGTACTTC.